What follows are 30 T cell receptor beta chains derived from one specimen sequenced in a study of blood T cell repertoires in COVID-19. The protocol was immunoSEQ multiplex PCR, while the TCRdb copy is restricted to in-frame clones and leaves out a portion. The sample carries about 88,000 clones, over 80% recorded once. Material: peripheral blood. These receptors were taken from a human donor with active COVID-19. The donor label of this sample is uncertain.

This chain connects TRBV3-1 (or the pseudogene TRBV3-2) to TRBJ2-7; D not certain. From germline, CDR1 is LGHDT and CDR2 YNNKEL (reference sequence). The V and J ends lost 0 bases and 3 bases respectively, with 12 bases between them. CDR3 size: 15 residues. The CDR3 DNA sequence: TGTGCCAGCAGCCAAGATTATGCGCGGCTCTACGAGCAGTACTTC. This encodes CASSQDYARLYEQYF.

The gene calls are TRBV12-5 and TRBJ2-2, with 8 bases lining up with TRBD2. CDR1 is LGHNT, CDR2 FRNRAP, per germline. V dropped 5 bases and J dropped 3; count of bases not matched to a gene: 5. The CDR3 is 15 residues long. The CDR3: CASGPGGLDTGELFF. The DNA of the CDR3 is TGTGCTAGTGGTCCGGGGGGGCTCGACACCGGGGAGCTGTTTTTT. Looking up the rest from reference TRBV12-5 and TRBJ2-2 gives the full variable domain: DARVTQTPRHKVTEMGQEVTMRCQPILGHNTVFWYRQTMMQGLELLAYFRNRAPLDDSGMPKDRFSAEMPDATLATLKIQPSEPRDSAVYFCASGPGGLDTGELFFGEGSRLTVL.

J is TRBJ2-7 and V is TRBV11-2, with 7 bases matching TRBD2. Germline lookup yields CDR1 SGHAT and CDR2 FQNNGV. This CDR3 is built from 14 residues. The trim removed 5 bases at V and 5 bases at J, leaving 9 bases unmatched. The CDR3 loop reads CASSPHTGGNEQYF. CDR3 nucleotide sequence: TGTGCCAGCAGCCCGCATACGGGGGGAAACGAGCAGTACTTC.

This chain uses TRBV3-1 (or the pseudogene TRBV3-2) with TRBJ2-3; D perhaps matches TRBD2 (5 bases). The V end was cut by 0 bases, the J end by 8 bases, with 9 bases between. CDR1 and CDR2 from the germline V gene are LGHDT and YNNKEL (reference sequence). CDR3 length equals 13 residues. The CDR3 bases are TGTGCCAGCAGCCAAGATGTCCGGGGTACGCAGTATTTT. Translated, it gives CASSQDVRGTQYF.

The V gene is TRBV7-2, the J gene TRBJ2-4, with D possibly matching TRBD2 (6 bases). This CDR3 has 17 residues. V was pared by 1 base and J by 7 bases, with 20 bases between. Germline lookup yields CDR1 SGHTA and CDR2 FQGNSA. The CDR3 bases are TGTGCCAGCAGCTTAGTACCGGGCGGGGAAATTAGGAACATTCAGTACTTC. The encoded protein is CASSLVPGGEIRNIQYF. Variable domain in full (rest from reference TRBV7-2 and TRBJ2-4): GAGVSQSPSNKVTEKGKDVELRCDPISGHTALYWYRQSLGQGLEFLIYFQGNSAPDKSGLPSDRFSAERTGGSVSTLTIQRTQQEDSAVYLCASSLVPGGEIRNIQYFGAGTRLSVL.

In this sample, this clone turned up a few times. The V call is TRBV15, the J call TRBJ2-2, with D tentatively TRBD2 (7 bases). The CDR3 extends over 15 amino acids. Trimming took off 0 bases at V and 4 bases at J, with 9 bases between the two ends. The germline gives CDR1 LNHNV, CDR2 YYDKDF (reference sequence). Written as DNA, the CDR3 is TGTGCCACCAGCAGAGATAGGGGGGGCACCGGGGAGCTGTTTTTT. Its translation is CATSRDRGGTGELFF.

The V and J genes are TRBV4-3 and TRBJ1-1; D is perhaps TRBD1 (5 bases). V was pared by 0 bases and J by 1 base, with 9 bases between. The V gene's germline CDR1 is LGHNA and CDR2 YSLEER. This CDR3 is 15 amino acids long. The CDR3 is CASSQEEGRNTEAFF. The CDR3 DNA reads TGCGCCAGCAGCCAAGAGGAGGGGAGGAACACTGAAGCTTTCTTT.

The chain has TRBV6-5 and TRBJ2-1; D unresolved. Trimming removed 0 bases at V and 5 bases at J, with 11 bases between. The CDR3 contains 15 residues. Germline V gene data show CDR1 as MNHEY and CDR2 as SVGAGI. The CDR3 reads CASSYSFSQDNEQFF. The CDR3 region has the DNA TGTGCCAGCAGTTACTCCTTCAGTCAGGACAATGAGCAGTTCTTC.

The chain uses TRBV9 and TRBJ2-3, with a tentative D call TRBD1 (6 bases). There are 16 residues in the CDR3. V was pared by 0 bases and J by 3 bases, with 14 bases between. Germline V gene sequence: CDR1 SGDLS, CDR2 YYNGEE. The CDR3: CASSVVSGQGTDTQYF. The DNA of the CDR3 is TGTGCCAGCAGCGTAGTATCAGGTCAGGGGACAGATACGCAGTATTTT.

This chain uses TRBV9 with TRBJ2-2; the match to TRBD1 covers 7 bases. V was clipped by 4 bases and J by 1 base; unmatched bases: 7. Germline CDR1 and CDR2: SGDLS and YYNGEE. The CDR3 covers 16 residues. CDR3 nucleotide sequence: TGTGCCAGCAGCACCAGACAGGGCGGGAACACCGGGGAGCTGTTTTTT. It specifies CASSTRQGGNTGELFF.

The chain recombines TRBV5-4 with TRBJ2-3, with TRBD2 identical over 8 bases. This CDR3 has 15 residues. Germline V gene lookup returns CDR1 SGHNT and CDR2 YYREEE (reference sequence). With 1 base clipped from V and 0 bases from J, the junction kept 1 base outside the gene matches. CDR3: CASSLSGGSTDTQYF. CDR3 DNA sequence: TGTGCCAGCAGCTTGAGCGGGGGAAGCACAGATACGCAGTATTTT.

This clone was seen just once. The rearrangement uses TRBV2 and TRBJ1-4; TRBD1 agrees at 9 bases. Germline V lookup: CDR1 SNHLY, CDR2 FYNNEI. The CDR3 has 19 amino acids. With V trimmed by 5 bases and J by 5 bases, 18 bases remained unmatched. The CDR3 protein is CASSWPAKSDRGQNEKLFF. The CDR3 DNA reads TGTGCCAGCAGTTGGCCGGCGAAATCGGACAGGGGTCAGAATGAAAAACTGTTTTTT.

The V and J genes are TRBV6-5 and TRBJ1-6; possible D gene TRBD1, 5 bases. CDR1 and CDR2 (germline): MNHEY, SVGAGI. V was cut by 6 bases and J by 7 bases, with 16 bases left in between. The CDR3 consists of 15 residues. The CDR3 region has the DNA TGTGCCAGCAGGCCCGCGGGGCTAGCCAATTCACCCCTCCACTTT. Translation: CASRPAGLANSPLHF.

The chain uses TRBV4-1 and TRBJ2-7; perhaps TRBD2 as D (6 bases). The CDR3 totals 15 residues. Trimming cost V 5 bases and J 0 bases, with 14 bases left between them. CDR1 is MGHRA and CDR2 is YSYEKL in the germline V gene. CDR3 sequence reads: CASSSTREASYEQYF. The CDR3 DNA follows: TGCGCCAGCAGCAGTACCAGGGAGGCCTCCTACGAGCAGTACTTC.

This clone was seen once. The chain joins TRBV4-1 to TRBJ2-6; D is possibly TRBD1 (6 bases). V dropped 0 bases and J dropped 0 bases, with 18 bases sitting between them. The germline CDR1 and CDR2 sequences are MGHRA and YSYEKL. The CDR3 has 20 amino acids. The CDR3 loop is CASSQDQAGDLSSGANVLTF. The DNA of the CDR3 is TGCGCCAGCAGCCAAGATCAGGCAGGGGACCTAAGCTCTGGGGCCAACGTCCTGACTTTC.

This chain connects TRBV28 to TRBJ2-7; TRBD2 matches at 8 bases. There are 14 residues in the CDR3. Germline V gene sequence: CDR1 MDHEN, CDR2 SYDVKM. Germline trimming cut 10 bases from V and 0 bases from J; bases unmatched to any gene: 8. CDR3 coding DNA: TGTGCCACCCAAACTAGCGGAAGCTCCTACGAGCAGTACTTC. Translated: CATQTSGSSYEQYF.

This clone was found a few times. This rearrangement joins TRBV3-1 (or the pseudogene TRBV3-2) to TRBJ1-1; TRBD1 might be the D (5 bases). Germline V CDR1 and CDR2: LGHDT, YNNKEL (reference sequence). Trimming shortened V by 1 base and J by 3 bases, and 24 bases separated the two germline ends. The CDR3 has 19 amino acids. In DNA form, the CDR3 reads TGTGCCAGCAGCCAAGTGAACCGGGACTCGTATATAGGGTACACTGAAGCTTTCTTT. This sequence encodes CASSQVNRDSYIGYTEAFF.

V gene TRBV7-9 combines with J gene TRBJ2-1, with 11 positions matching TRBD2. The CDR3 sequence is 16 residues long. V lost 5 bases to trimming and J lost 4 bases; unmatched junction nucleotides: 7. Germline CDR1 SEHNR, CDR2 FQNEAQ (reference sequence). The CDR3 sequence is CASSPLLAGEYNEQFF. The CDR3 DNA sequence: TGTGCCAGCAGCCCTTTACTAGCGGGGGAATACAATGAGCAGTTCTTC.

Here the CDR3 reads CASSRTGSTTGELFF. The CDR3 DNA follows: TGTGCCAGCAGTCGGACAGGGTCGACCACCGGGGAGCTGTTTTTT. The chain carries TRBV6-5 and TRBJ2-2; 8 bases agree with TRBD1. Germline trimming cut 5 bases from V and 4 bases from J; bases unmatched to any gene: 6. The V gene's germline CDR1 is MNHEY and CDR2 SVGAGI. The CDR3 has 15 residues.

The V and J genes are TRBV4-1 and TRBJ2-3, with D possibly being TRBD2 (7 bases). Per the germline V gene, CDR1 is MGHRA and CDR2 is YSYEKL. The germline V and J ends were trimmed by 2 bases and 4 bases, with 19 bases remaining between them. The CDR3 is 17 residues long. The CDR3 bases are TGCGCCAGCAGCCAACGACACCTGGGGGGGCCAGCAGATACGCAGTATTTT. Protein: CASSQRHLGGPADTQYF.

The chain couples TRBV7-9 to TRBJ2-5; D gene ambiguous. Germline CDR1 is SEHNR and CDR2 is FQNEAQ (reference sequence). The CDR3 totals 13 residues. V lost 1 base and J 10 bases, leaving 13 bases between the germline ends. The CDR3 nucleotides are TGTGCCAGCAGCTTAGGGGCCCCGGCCGTCCAGTACTTC. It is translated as CASSLGAPAVQYF.

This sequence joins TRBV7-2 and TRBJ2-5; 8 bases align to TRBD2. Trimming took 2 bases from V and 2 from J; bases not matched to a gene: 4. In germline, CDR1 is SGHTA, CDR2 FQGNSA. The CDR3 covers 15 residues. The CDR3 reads CASSLSGGNQETQYF. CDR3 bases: TGTGCCAGCAGCTTATCGGGGGGGAATCAAGAGACCCAGTACTTC.

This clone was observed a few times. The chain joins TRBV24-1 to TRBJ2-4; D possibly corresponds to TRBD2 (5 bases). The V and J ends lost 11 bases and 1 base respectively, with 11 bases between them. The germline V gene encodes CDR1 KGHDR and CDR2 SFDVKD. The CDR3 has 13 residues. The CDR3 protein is CAIPRRAKNIQYF. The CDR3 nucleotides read TGTGCCATCCCCCGGAGGGCCAAAAACATTCAGTACTTC.

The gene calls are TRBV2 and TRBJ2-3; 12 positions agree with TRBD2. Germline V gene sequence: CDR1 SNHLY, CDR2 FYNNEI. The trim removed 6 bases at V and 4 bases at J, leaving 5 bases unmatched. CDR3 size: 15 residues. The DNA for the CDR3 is TGTGCCAGCAGGATACTAGCGGGGGGCGCAGATACGCAGTATTTT. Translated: CASRILAGGADTQYF. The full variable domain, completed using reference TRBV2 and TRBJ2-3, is EPEVTQTPSHQVTQMGQEVILRCVPISNHLYFYWYRQILGQKVEFLVSFYNNEISEKSEIFDDQFSVERPDGSNFTLKIRSTKLEDSAMYFCASRILAGGADTQYFGPGTRLTVL.

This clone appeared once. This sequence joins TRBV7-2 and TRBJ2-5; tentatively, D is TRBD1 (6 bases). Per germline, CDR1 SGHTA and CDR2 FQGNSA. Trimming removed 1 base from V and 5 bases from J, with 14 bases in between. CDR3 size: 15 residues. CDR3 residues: CASSLDYRALETQYF. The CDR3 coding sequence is TGTGCCAGCAGCTTAGATTACAGGGCTTTGGAGACCCAGTACTTC.

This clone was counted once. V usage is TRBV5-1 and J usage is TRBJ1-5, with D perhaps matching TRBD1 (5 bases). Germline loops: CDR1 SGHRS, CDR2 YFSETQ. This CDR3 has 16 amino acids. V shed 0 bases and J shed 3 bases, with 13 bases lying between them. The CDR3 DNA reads TGCGCCAGCAGCTTGGGGTTGGGGGGAAACAATCAGCCCCAGCATTTT. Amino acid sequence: CASSLGLGGNNQPQHF.

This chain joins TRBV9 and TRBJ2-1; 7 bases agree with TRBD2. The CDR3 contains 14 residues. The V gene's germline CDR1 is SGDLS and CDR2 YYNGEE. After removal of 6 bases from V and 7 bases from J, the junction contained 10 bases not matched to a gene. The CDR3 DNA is TGTGCCAGCAACCCGAGCGGGGTTTCGAATGAGCAGTTCTTC. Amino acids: CASNPSGVSNEQFF.

CDR3 in DNA: TGTGCCAGCAGCTTAGTCGGGGGGCCAACTAATGAAAAACTGTTTTTT. Protein product: CASSLVGGPTNEKLFF. The chain couples TRBV7-2 to TRBJ1-4, with D perhaps matching TRBD1 (6 bases). Germline assignment: CDR1 SGHTA and CDR2 FQGNSA. This CDR3 spans 16 amino acids. Deletions cut 1 base from V and 0 bases from J, with 9 bases between.

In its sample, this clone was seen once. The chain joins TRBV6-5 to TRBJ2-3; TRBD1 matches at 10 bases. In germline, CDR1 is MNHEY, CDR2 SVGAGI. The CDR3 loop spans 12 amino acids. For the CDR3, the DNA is TGTGCAGGGACAGGGGTGGGAGATACGCAGTATTTT. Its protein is CAGTGVGDTQYF.

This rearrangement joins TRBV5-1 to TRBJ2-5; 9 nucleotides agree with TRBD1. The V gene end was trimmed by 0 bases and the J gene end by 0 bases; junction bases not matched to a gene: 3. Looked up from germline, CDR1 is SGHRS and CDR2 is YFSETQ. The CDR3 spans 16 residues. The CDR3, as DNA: TGCGCCAGCAGCTTGGGGGACAGGGCCAACCAAGAGACCCAGTACTTC. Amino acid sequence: CASSLGDRANQETQYF.